The 25 T cell receptor beta chains listed next were all sequenced from one sample in a study of blood T cell repertoires in COVID-19. TCRdb keeps only in-frame clones here, not all; method: immunoSEQ multiplex PCR. Of about 310,000 clones listed, 85% are singletons. Material for sequencing was PBMCs or T cells enriched from blood (not recorded which). All receptors come from a woman in her thirties who had been exposed to COVID-19.

The genes are TRBV19 and TRBJ2-7; 11 positions match TRBD1. The trim removed 6 bases at V and 5 bases at J, leaving 6 bases unmatched. Germline loops: CDR1 LNHDA, CDR2 SQIVND (reference sequence). The CDR3 is made up of 14 amino acids. The CDR3 region has the DNA TGTGCCAGTAGCGGGACAGGGGGACGAAACGAGCAGTACTTC. It yields the protein CASSGTGGRNEQYF.

The chain employs TRBV7-9 and TRBJ2-5; TRBD1 aligns across 8 bases. The CDR3 has 15 amino acids. Germline loops: CDR1 SEHNR, CDR2 FQNEAQ (reference sequence). The junction had 6 bases not matched to a gene; V was cut back by 0 bases and J by 6 bases. The CDR3 sequence: CASSLASGRGQTQYF. For the CDR3, the DNA is TGTGCCAGCAGCTTAGCGTCAGGCAGGGGGCAGACCCAGTACTTC.

The chain has TRBV4-1 and TRBJ1-6; 12 positions agree with TRBD1. Germline values: CDR1 MGHRA, CDR2 YSYEKL. CDR3 length: 22 residues. V lost 4 bases to trimming and J lost 6 bases; unmatched junction nucleotides: 22. The CDR3 nucleotides read TGCGCCAGCAGCCTAAGAATCGGAACCCTTCGGGACAGGGGGCTGGGTAATTCACCCCTCCACTTT. Amino acids: CASSLRIGTLRDRGLGNSPLHF.

The V gene is TRBV27, the J gene TRBJ2-5; D might be TRBD2 (5 bases). The V end lost 6 bases, the J end lost 3 bases, and 8 bases lay between the germline ends. This CDR3 region has 12 residues. The germline V gene encodes CDR1 MNHEY and CDR2 SMNVEV (reference sequence). CDR3 sequence: CASRRTEETQYF. As DNA, the CDR3 is TGTGCCAGCAGGAGGACTGAAGAGACCCAGTACTTC.

The gene calls are TRBV2 and TRBJ1-5, with 10 bases matching TRBD1. V shed 6 bases, J shed 9 bases, and the junction held 5 bases outside the gene matches. Germline values: CDR1 SNHLY, CDR2 FYNNEI. This CDR3 is built from 13 residues. The CDR3 DNA reads TGTGCCAGCAGGGGACAGGGGCTAACGCCCCAGCATTTT. Amino acids: CASRGQGLTPQHF.

The chain links TRBV28 to TRBJ2-7, with unresolved D. CDR1 is MDHEN, CDR2 SYDVKM, per germline. CDR3 length equals 14 residues. V shed 2 bases and J shed 6 bases, with 14 bases lying between them. The CDR3 loop reads CASSLVRHFSEQYF. Written as DNA, the CDR3 is TGTGCCAGCAGTTTAGTCCGACATTTCTCCGAGCAGTACTTC.

This clone came up once. CDR3 residues: CASSHGGRWGGNTIYF. In DNA form, the CDR3 reads TGTGCCAGCAGCCACGGAGGGAGATGGGGAGGAAACACCATATATTTT. The V and J genes are TRBV5-6 and TRBJ1-3; no reliable D call. Germline CDR1 is SGHDT and CDR2 is YYEEEE. Trimming cost V 4 bases and J 4 bases, with 18 bases left between them. The CDR3 spans 16 residues. The whole variable domain, remainder taken from reference TRBV5-6 and TRBJ1-3, is DAGVTQSPTHLIKTRGQQVTLRCSPKSGHDTVSWYQQALGQGPQFIFQYYEEEERQRGNFPDRFSGHQFPNYSSELNVNALLLGDSALYLCASSHGGRWGGNTIYFGEGSWLTVV.

In this sample, this clone turned up many times. V and J are TRBV19 and TRBJ1-1, with D hard to call. With 3 bases removed from V and 10 bases from J, the gap between germline ends came to 21 bases. In germline, CDR1 is LNHDA, CDR2 SQIVND (reference sequence). CDR3 length equals 15 residues. CDR3 residues: CASSILSSGSGIAFF. The CDR3 region has the DNA TGTGCCAGTAGTATTCTCTCCTCAGGATCGGGGATAGCTTTCTTT.

The chain uses TRBV27 and TRBJ2-3; perhaps TRBD2 as D (6 bases). With 7 bases removed from V and 2 bases from J, the gap between germline ends came to 22 bases. CDR1 and CDR2 from the germline V gene are MNHEY and SMNVEV (reference sequence). The CDR3 consists of 17 residues. The CDR3 bases are TGTGCCAGCACCCCTCACGTGGCTAGCGACTACACAGATACGCAGTATTTT. It is translated as CASTPHVASDYTDTQYF.

The rearrangement links TRBV19 to TRBJ2-6; 12 bases map to TRBD1. Germline V lookup: CDR1 LNHDA, CDR2 SQIVND (reference sequence). With 3 bases clipped from V and 3 bases from J, the junction kept 6 bases outside the gene matches. The CDR3 runs 18 residues. CDR3 residues: CASSMTGTGGVGANVLTF. The CDR3, as DNA: TGTGCCAGTAGTATGACCGGGACAGGGGGCGTTGGGGCCAACGTCCTGACTTTC.

The rearrangement links TRBV19 to TRBJ1-2; D gene unclear. Trimming removed 8 bases at V and 5 bases at J, with 9 bases between. The CDR3 totals 11 residues. Germline CDR1 reads LNHDA; CDR2 reads SQIVND (reference sequence). In DNA, the CDR3 is TGTGCCAGTCGTAACTTGTATGGCTACACCTTC. Amino acid sequence: CASRNLYGYTF.

The genes are TRBV28 and TRBJ2-7, with D perhaps matching TRBD2 (5 bases). Trimming cost V 5 bases and J 0 bases, with 14 bases left between them. CDR3 length equals 15 residues. Looked up from germline, CDR1 is MDHEN and CDR2 is SYDVKM. The CDR3 DNA follows: TGTGCCAGCAGTACCGGGATCCTTCGCTCCTACGAGCAGTACTTC. Amino acids: CASSTGILRSYEQYF. The whole variable domain, filled in from reference TRBV28 and TRBJ2-7, reads DVKVTQSSRYLVKRTGEKVFLECVQDMDHENMFWYRQDPGLGLRLIYFSYDVKMKEKGDIPEGYSVSREKKERFSLILESASTNQTSMYLCASSTGILRSYEQYFGPGTRLTVT.

The chain has TRBV7-6 and TRBJ2-7; D perhaps matches TRBD2 (5 bases). The CDR3 loop spans 11 amino acids. CDR1 is SGHVS, CDR2 FNYEAQ, per germline. V was trimmed by 5 bases and J by 6 bases, leaving 8 bases between them. The chain's CDR3 is CASSAGGEQYF. Here the CDR3 DNA reads TGTGCCAGCAGCGCGGGTGGCGAGCAGTACTTC.

This sequence joins TRBV10-3 and TRBJ1-5; D gene unclear. CDR1 and CDR2 (germline): ENHRY, SYGVKD. V was trimmed by 2 bases and J by 6 bases, leaving 11 bases between them. The CDR3 is 14 amino acids. CDR3 region: CAISEARGTQPQHF. The CDR3 DNA reads as TGTGCCATCAGTGAGGCCCGGGGAACTCAGCCCCAGCATTTT.

The chain has TRBV5-4 and TRBJ1-1; possibly TRBD1 for D (6 bases). Germline V gives CDR1 SGHNT, CDR2 YYREEE (reference sequence). With 0 bases removed from V and 4 bases from J, the gap between germline ends came to 10 bases. CDR3 length: 14 residues. The CDR3 sequence: CASSLEGGLTEAFF. The CDR3 region has the DNA TGTGCCAGCAGCTTGGAGGGGGGGCTCACTGAAGCTTTCTTT.

The chain links TRBV28 to TRBJ1-2; 8 bases match TRBD1. Trimming at V came to 6 bases and at J to 7 bases, leaving 4 bases not matched to a gene. The V gene's germline CDR1 is MDHEN and CDR2 SYDVKM. This CDR3 contains 12 residues. The CDR3 is CASSRGLGGYTF. CDR3 coding DNA: TGTGCCAGCAGCAGGGGGCTTGGTGGCTACACCTTC.

The rearrangement uses TRBV30 and TRBJ1-2; D unclear. This CDR3 has 11 residues. CDR1 GTSNPN and CDR2 SVGIG come from the germline V gene (reference sequence). The V gene lost 4 bases and the J gene lost 1 base, with 4 bases spanning the gap. The CDR3 nucleotides are TGTGCCTGGACAGATAACTATGGCTACACCTTC. It encodes CAWTDNYGYTF. The full variable domain, completed using reference TRBV30 and TRBJ1-2, is SQTIHQWPATLVQPVGSPLSLECTVEGTSNPNLYWYRQAAGRGLQLLFYSVGIGQISSEVPQNLSASRPQDRQFILSSKKLLLSDSGFYLCAWTDNYGYTFGSGTRLTVV.

The V and J genes are TRBV6-5 and TRBJ1-5; tentative D call: TRBD1 (5 bases). Per the germline V gene, CDR1 is MNHEY and CDR2 is SVGAGI. The CDR3 sequence is 15 residues long. V lost 0 bases, J lost 5 bases, and 11 bases lay in between. The CDR3 nucleotides read TGTGCCAGCAGTTACTCCTGGGGGGGAGATCAGCCCCAGCATTTT. Its translation is CASSYSWGGDQPQHF.

The genes are TRBV2 and TRBJ1-3, with unresolved D. Trimming removed 4 bases from V and 0 bases from J, with 10 bases in between. The germline gives CDR1 SNHLY, CDR2 FYNNEI. The CDR3 totals 15 residues. The CDR3 loop is CASSVTVISGNTIYF. CDR3 nucleotide sequence: TGTGCCAGCAGTGTAACAGTCATCTCTGGAAACACCATATATTTT. The full variable domain, with the rest looked up from reference TRBV2 and TRBJ1-3, is EPEVTQTPSHQVTQMGQEVILRCVPISNHLYFYWYRQILGQKVEFLVSFYNNEISEKSEIFDDQFSVERPDGSNFTLKIRSTKLEDSAMYFCASSVTVISGNTIYFGEGSWLTVV.

CDR3 in DNA: TGTGCCAGCAGGGGCGCCGGGACAGGGGATTCACCCCTCCACTTT. It specifies CASRGAGTGDSPLHF. V and J are TRBV5-4 and TRBJ1-6, with 10 bases lining up with TRBD1. Germline CDR1 reads SGHNT; CDR2 reads YYREEE (reference sequence). Trimming cost V 5 bases and J 8 bases; bases outside gene matches: 7. The CDR3 contains 15 residues.

The CDR3: CASSQGQGSNQPQHF. CDR3 bases: TGTGCCAGCAGCCAAGGACAGGGTAGCAATCAGCCCCAGCATTTT. This chain uses TRBV4-2 with TRBJ1-5; TRBD1 matches at 7 bases. The V gene's germline CDR1 is LGHNA and CDR2 YNFKEQ. Germline trimming cut 1 base from V and 0 bases from J; bases unmatched to any gene: 0. The CDR3 has 15 amino acids.

The chain joins TRBV19 to TRBJ2-1; 14 bases map to TRBD2. V was pared by 9 bases and J by 0 bases, with 4 bases of the junction left unmatched. The V gene's germline CDR1 is LNHDA and CDR2 SQIVND (reference sequence). This CDR3 comprises 16 residues. This CDR3 is CARGLAGGSSYNEQFF. For the CDR3, the DNA is TGTGCCAGAGGACTAGCGGGGGGCAGCTCCTACAATGAGCAGTTCTTC.

This clone came up once. This chain connects TRBV10-3 to TRBJ1-5; a possible D gene is TRBD1 (6 bases). Trimming left V 11 bases short and J 4 bases short, with 15 bases between. This CDR3 is built from 13 residues. In germline, CDR1 is ENHRY, CDR2 SYGVKD. The CDR3 DNA reads as TGTGCCGCCAGGACAGCTCCTAATCAGCCCCAGCATTTT. It specifies CAARTAPNQPQHF.

The gene calls are TRBV5-4 and TRBJ1-4, with TRBD1 matching 7 bases. The CDR3 contains 14 residues. Germline V CDR1 and CDR2: SGHNT, YYREEE (reference sequence). V lost 0 bases, J lost 5 bases, and 1 base stayed unmatched. The CDR3: CASSLGQGNEKLFF. DNA for the CDR3: TGTGCCAGCAGCTTGGGACAGGGAAATGAAAAACTGTTTTTT.

The sample holds one count of this clone. The chain recombines TRBV28 with TRBJ1-4; D gene uncertain. CDR3 length equals 12 residues. V lost 7 bases and J lost 7, with 10 bases in between. Germline loops: CDR1 MDHEN, CDR2 SYDVKM. CDR3 loop: CASKEPPEKLFF. The CDR3 DNA reads as TGTGCCAGCAAGGAGCCCCCTGAAAAACTGTTTTTT.